This T cell receptor (beta chain) was recovered during a study of blood T cell repertoires in COVID-19. For the study at large: Acute and convalescent COVID-19 samples came from the United States, Italy and Spain.

Germline lookup yields CDR1 MNHNY and CDR2 SVGAGI (reference sequence). Between the trimmed V and J ends, which lost 5 bases and 3 bases, there was a span of 10 bases. The CDR3 spans 13 residues. Sequenced by immunoSEQ multiplex PCR; TCRdb stores in-frame clones only, minus some. The sample lists 49,000 or so clones; about 87% were seen once. The source of this sequence is a man aged 50 to 60 with acute or convalescent COVID-19. Source material: peripheral blood. The chain joins TRBV6-6 to TRBJ1-2; D not certain. The CDR3 loop is CASSPGGYYGYTF. For the CDR3, the DNA is TGTGCCAGCAGTCCAGGAGGCTACTATGGCTACACCTTC.